This TCR beta chain was obtained from a study of T cell responses to AZD1222 COVID-19 vaccine. The study, taken as a whole, reports: Sampling that yielded the repertoires occurred only after the peak T cell response.

Clones were read by immunoSEQ multiplex PCR, and TCRdb kept only the in-frame ones, dropping some. The sample shows 250,000 to 300,000 clones, around 93% of them seen only once. Only one count was recorded for this clone. No antigen is known for it. The source material was peripheral blood, sampled 28 days after the second AZD1222 dose. The receptor was isolated from an adult who received the AZD1222 COVID-19 vaccine.

CDR3 coding DNA: TGTGCCATCAGTGCCGACTACGAGCAGTACTTC. Protein sequence: CAISADYEQYF. This rearrangement joins TRBV10-3 to TRBJ2-7; D remains unclear. The ends were cut back, 4 bases at V and 3 bases at J, with 4 bases in the middle. CDR3 length: 11 residues. Germline CDR1 is ENHRY and CDR2 is SYGVKD.